The source of this TCR beta chain is a study of cytomegalovirus exposure and HLA in healthy donors. Whole-study findings and limits: There were a few CMV-associated chains whose specificity for CMV antigens was confirmed in vitro. According to an earlier analysis, most TCR beta V segments yielded productive rearrangements about 87% or about 30% of the time. DRB1 showed the most TCR associations and HLA-C the fewest in a later analysis, as rates varied by HLA locus. Sequences of the TCR beta chain were said to predict the HLA-A and HLA-B alleles of most subjects accurately.

The study ran its PCR with 60 Vbeta and 13 Jbeta primers. Generated by immunoSEQ multiplex PCR, the TCRdb table keeps only in-frame clones and is missing some. There are about 190,000 clones in the sample; under 85% occur only once, and 1.6% lies in the top ten. The germline gives CDR1 MDHEN, CDR2 SYDVKM. Germline trimming cut 3 bases from V and 4 bases from J; bases unmatched to any gene: 8. This CDR3 is 16 amino acids long. To note about this clone: Its antigen is undetermined.

V and J are TRBV28 and TRBJ1-4, with TRBD1 identical over 7 bases. The material sequenced was PBMCs. The sequence was obtained from a woman younger than 35 in good health and CMV-seronegative. CDR3 region: CASSFPRGELNEKLFF. The DNA for the CDR3 is TGTGCCAGCAGTTTCCCCAGGGGGGAACTTAATGAAAAACTGTTTTTT.